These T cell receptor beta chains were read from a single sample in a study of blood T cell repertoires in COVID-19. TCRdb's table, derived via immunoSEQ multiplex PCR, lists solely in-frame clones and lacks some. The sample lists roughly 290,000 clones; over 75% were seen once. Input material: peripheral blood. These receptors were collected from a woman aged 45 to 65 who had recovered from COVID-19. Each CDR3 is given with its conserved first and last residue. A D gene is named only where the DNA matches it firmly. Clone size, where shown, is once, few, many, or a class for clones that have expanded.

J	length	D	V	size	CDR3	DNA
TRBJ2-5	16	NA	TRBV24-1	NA	CATSDYPKTGQETQYF	TGTGCCACCAGTGACTACCCCAAAACGGGGCAAGAGACCCAGTACTTC
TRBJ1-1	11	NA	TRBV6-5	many	CATAGGGEAFF	TGTGCCACCGCCGGTGGAGGGGAAGCTTTCTTT
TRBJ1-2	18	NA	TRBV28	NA	CASSLSLSFGAGNYGYTF	TGTGCCAGCAGTTTATCGCTCTCTTTTGGGGCAGGAAACTATGGCTACACCTTC
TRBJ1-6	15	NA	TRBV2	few	CASSEWTPEDSPLHF	TGTGCCAGCAGTGAGTGGACCCCGGAGGATTCACCCCTCCACTTT
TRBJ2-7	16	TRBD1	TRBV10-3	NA	CAISESLGQGSYEQYF	TGTGCCATCAGTGAGTCTTTGGGACAGGGTTCCTACGAGCAGTACTTC
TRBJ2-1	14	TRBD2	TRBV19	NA	CASTGRVSYNEQFF	TGTGCCTCCACCGGGAGGGTGAGTTACAATGAGCAGTTCTTC
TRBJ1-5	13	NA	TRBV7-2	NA	CASSPQFLTPQHF	TGTGCCAGCAGCCCCCAGTTCCTTACGCCCCAGCATTTT
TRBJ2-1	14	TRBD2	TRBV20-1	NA	CSASPSGSYNEQFF	TGCAGTGCTAGTCCTAGCGGGTCCTACAATGAGCAGTTCTTC
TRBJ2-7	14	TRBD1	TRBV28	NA	CASSFSDRTYEQYF	TGTGCCAGCAGTTTTTCGGACAGGACCTACGAGCAGTACTTC
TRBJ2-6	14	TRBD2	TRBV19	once	CASNGAGGPQVLTF	TGTGCCAGTAACGGAGCGGGGGGCCCTCAAGTCCTGACTTTC
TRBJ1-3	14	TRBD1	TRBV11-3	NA	CATLTGASGNTIYF	TGTGCCACCCTCACAGGGGCCTCTGGAAACACCATATATTTT
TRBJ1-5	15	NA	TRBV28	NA	CASSSSGIRGQPQHF	TGTGCCAGCAGTTCCTCCGGAATACGGGGTCAGCCCCAGCATTTT
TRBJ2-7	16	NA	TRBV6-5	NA	CASSYSKLRGRYEQYF	TGTGCCAGCAGTTACTCTAAGCTCCGGGGTAGGTACGAGCAGTACTTC
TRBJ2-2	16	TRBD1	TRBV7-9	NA	CASSLFRTGGPGELFF	TGTGCCAGCAGCTTATTCCGGACAGGGGGTCCCGGGGAGCTGTTTTTT
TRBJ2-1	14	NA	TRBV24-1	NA	CATSAPGNYNEQFF	TGTGCCACCAGTGCCCCGGGAAACTACAATGAGCAGTTCTTC
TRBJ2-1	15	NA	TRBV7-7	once	CASSFQYSVYNEQFF	TGTGCTAGCAGCTTTCAGTATAGCGTCTACAATGAGCAGTTCTTC
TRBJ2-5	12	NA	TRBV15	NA	CATSRDRETQYF	TGTGCCACCAGCAGAGACAGGGAGACCCAGTACTTC
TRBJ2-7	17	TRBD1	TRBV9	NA	CASSVGTGQGILYEQYF	TGTGCCAGCAGCGTAGGAACGGGACAGGGTATACTTTACGAGCAGTACTTC
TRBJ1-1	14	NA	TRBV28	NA	CASTWGRRGTEAFF	TGTGCCAGCACGTGGGGACGGCGGGGGACTGAAGCTTTCTTT
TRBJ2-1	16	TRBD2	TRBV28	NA	CASSFATSGPYNEQFF	TGTGCCAGCAGTTTCGCAACTAGCGGGCCGTACAATGAGCAGTTCTTC